This T cell receptor beta chain comes out of a study of T-cell memory formation after mild COVID-19. Comments on this clonotype: Its antigen is still unknown.

After 5'RACE with constant-segment primers, TCR alpha and TCR beta cDNA libraries carrying sample barcodes and UMIs were obtained. TCRdb re-analysed the 5' RACE reads in MiXCR, keeping a single row per CDR3 protein. The sample lists about 280,000 distinct CDR3 sequences, approximately 8.4% occurring once. Broader study findings: Researchers report contracting CD4+ clones mostly in CM and EM, with CD8+ clones in EMRA.

This CDR3 has 14 residues. The germline V and J ends were trimmed by 1 base and 5 bases, with 11 bases remaining between them. In germline, CDR1 is SGHTA, CDR2 FQGNSA. The chain uses TRBV7-2 and TRBJ2-5; TRBD2 might be the D (6 bases). Sequences were obtained from PBMCs or a T cell subset sorted from them (not recorded which). The receptor was isolated from a young man who had mild COVID-19 (a few samples of this study predate the infection). Cell type and time point are not known. The CDR3 DNA sequence: TGTGCCAGCAGCTTAGGGGACTTGAGGGAGACCCAGTACTTC. This sequence encodes CASSLGDLRETQYF.